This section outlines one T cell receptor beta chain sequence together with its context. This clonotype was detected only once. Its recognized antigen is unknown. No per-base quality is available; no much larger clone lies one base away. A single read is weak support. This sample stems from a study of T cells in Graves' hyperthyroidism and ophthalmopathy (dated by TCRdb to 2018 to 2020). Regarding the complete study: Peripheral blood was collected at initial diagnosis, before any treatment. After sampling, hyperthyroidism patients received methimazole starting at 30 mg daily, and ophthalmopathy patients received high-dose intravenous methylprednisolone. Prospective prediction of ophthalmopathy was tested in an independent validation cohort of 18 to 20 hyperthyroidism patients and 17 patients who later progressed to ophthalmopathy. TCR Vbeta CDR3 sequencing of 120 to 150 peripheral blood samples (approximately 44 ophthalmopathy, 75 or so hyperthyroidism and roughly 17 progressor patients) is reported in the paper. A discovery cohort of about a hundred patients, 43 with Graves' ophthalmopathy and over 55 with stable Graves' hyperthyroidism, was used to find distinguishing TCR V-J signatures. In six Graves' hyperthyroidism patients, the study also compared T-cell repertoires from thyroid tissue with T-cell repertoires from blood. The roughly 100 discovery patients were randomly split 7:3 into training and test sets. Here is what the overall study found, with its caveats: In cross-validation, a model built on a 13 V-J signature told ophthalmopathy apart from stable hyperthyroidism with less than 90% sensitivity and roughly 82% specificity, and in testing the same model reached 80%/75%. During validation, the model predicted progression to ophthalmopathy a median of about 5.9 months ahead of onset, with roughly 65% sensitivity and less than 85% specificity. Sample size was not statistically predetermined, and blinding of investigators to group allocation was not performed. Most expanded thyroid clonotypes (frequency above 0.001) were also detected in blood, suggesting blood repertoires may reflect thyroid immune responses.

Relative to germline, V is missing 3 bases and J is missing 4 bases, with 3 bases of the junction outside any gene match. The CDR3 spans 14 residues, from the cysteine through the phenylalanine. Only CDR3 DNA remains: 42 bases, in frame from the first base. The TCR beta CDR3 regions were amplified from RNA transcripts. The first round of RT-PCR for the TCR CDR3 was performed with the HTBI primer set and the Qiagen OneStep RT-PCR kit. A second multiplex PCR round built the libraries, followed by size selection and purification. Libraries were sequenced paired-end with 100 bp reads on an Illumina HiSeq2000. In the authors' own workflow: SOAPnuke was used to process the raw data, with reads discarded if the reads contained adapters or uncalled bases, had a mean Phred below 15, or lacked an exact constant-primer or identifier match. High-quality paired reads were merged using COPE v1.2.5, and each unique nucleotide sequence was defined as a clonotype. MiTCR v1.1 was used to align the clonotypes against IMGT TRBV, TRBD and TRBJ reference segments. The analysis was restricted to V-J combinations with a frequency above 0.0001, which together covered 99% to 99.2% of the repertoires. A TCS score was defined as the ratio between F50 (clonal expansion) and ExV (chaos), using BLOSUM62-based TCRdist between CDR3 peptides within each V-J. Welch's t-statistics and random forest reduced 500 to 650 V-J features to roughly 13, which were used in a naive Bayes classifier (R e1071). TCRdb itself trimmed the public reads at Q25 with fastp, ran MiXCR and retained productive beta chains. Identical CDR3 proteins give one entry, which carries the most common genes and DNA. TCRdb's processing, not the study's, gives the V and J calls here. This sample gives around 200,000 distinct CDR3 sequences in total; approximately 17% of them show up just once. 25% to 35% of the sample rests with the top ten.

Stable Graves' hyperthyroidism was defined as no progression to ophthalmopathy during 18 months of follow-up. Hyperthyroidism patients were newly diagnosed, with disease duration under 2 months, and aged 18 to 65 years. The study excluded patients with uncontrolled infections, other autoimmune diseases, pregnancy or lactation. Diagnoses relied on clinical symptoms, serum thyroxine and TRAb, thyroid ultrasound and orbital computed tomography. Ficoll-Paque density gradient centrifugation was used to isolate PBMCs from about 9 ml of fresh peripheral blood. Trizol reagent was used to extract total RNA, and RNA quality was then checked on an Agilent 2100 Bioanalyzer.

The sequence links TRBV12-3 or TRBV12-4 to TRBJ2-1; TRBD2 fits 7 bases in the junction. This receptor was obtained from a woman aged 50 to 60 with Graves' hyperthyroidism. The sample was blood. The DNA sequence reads TGTGCCAGCAGTTTGACTAGCAGGTACAATGAGCAGTTCTTC. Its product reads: CASSLTSRYNEQFF.